Listed below are T cell receptor beta chains from one sample, sequenced in a study of CD8+ T cells in alopecia areata. Using immunoSEQ multiplex PCR, the repertoire was profiled, and TCRdb retains in-frame clones only, with some absent. The sample holds over 150,000 clones, about 60% seen once. Sequenced material: CD8+ T cells sorted from blood, taken at week 24, from a patient treated with tofacitinib. The receptors come from a human donor with alopecia areata. Both conserved end residues are part of each CDR3. A row's size may be missing; if present it is once, few, many or a size class.

clone size | J gene | V gene | CDR3 length | CDR3 protein
few | TRBJ1-5 | TRBV29-1 | 17 | CSVDRYCRDRHNQPQHF
NA | TRBJ1-1 | TRBV9 | 15 | CASSVVRTVNTEAFF
few | TRBJ2-5 | TRBV2 | 14 | CASKLRDRQETQYF
NA | TRBJ2-5 | TRBV7-9 | 17 | CASSLALDRSYQETQYF
NA | TRBJ2-3 | TRBV30 | 13 | CAWTSGGVDTQYF
NA | TRBJ2-7 | TRBV27 | 14 | CASSMMIGNYEQYF
few | TRBJ1-2 | TRBV25-1 | 10 | CASSGAGYTF
NA | TRBJ2-3 | TRBV5-1 | 14 | CASSPTLGTDTQYF
NA | TRBJ1-1 | TRBV2 | 14 | CASSGTGGYFEAFF
few | TRBJ2-7 | TRBV27 | 11 | CATASPYEQYF
NA | TRBJ1-6 | TRBV15 | 16 | CATSRDSDSYNSPLHF
few | TRBJ2-4 | TRBV28 | 15 | CASSPPDGEINIQYF
few | TRBJ2-3 | TRBV28 | 19 | CASSLSSGGPNKRTDTQYF
NA | TRBJ1-2 | TRBV5-1 | 13 | CASSPDSWSGYTF
NA | TRBJ2-7 | TRBV14 | 12 | CASSQGPYEQYF
NA | TRBJ1-2 | TRBV29-1 | 10 | CSVETEGYTF
NA | TRBJ2-3 | TRBV2 | 15 | CASRKVPGSTDTQYF
NA | TRBJ1-2 | TRBV29-1 | 11 | CSDGWGDGYTF
NA | TRBJ1-5 | TRBV7-8 | 19 | CASSLGSFIIGGSDQPQHF
NA | TRBJ1-2 | TRBV29-1 | 13 | CSACWPRLYGYTF
NA | TRBJ2-5 | TRBV20-1 | 11 | CSATQGETQYF
few | TRBJ2-6 | TRBV21-1 | 16 | CASSTQGAPGANVLTF